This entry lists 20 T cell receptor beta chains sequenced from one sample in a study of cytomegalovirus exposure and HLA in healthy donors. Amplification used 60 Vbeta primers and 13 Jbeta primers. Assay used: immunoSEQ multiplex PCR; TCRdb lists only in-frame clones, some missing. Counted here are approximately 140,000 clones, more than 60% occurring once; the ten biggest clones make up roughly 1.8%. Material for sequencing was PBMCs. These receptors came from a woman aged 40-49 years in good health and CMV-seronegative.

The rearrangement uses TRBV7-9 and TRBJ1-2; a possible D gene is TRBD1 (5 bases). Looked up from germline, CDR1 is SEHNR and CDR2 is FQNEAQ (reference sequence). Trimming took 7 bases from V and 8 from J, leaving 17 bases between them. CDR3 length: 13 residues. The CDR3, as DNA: TGTGCCAGCAACTTTCAGGGTTCTCGGGGCTACACCTTC. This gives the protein CASNFQGSRGYTF.

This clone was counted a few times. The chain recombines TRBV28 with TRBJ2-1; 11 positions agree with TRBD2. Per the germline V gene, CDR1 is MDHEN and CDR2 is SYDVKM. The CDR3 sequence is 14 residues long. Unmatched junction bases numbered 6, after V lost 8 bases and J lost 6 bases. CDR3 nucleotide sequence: TGTGCCAGCGGGAGACTAGCGGGATTCAATGAGCAGTTCTTC. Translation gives CASGRLAGFNEQFF.

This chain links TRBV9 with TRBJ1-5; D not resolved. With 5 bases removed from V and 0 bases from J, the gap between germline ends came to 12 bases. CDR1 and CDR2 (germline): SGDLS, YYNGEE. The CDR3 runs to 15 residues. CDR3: CASSSGAYSNQPQHF. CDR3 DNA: TGTGCCAGCAGTTCCGGAGCGTATAGCAATCAGCCCCAGCATTTT.

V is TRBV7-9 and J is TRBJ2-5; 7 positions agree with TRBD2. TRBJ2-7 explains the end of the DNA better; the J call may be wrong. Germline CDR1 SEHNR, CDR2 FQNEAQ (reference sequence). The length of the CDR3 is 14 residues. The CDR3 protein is CASSFERGWDEQYF. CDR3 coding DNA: TGTGCCAGCAGCTTCGAGCGGGGATGGGACGAGCAGTACTTC.

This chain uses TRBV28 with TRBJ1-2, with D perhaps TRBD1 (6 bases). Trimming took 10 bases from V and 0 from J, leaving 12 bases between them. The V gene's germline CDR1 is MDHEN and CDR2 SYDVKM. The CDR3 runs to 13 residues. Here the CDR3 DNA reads TGTGCCACCCGGGACACGGCTAACTATGGCTACACCTTC. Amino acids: CATRDTANYGYTF.

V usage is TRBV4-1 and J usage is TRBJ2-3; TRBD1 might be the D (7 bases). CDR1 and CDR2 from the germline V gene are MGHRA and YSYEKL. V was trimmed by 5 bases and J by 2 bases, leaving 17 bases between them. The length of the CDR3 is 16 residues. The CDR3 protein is CASSTLEGALTDTQYF. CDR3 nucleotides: TGCGCCAGCAGCACCTTGGAGGGGGCCCTCACAGATACGCAGTATTTT.

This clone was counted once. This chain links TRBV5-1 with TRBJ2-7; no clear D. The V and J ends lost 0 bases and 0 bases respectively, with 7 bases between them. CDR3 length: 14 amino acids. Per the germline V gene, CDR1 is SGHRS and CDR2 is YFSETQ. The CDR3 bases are TGCGCCAGCAGCTTGGATGTTAACTCCTACGAGCAGTACTTC. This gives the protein CASSLDVNSYEQYF.

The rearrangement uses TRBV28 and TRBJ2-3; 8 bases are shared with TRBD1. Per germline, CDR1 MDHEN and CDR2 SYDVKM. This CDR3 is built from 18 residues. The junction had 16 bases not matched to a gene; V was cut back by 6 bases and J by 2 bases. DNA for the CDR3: TGTGCCAGCAGCCAAAACGCCCATCGGGACAGGCTCACAGATACGCAGTATTTT. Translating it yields CASSQNAHRDRLTDTQYF.

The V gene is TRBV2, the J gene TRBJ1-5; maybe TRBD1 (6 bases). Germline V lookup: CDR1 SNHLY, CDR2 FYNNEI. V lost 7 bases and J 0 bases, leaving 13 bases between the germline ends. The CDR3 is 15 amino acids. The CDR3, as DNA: TGTGCCAGCATGGGGGGGCTATATAGCAATCAGCCCCAGCATTTT. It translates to CASMGGLYSNQPQHF.

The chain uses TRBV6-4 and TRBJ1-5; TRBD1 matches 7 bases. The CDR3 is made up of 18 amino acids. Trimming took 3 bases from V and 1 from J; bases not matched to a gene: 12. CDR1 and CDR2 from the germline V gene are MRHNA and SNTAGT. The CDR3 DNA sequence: TGTGCCAGCAGTGAACCCGGGACAGATAAGAGGAGCAATCAGCCCCAGCATTTT. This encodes CASSEPGTDKRSNQPQHF.

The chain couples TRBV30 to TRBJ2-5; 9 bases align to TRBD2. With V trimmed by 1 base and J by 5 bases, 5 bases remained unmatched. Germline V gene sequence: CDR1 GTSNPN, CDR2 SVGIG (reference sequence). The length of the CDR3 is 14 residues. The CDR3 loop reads CAWSEGLAWETQYF. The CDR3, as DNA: TGTGCCTGGAGTGAGGGACTAGCATGGGAGACCCAGTACTTC. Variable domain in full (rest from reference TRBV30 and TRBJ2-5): SQTIHQWPATLVQPVGSPLSLECTVEGTSNPNLYWYRQAAGRGLQLLFYSVGIGQISSEVPQNLSASRPQDRQFILSSKKLLLSDSGFYLCAWSEGLAWETQYFGPGTRLLVL.

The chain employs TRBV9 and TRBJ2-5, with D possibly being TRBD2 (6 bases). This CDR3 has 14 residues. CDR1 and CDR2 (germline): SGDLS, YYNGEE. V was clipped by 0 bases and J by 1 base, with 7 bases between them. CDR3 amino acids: CASSVAGSQETQYF. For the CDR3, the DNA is TGTGCCAGCAGCGTAGCCGGGAGCCAAGAGACCCAGTACTTC.

CDR3 sequence reads: CASSLAGWSGQETQYF. The DNA for the CDR3 is TGTGCCAGTAGTCTGGCAGGCTGGAGCGGCCAAGAGACCCAGTACTTC. The chain joins TRBV19 to TRBJ2-5; a possible D gene is TRBD2 (5 bases). The CDR3 runs to 16 residues. Germline-derived CDR1 and CDR2 are LNHDA and SQIVND (reference sequence). The V end lost 5 bases, the J end lost 1 base, and 17 bases lay between the germline ends.

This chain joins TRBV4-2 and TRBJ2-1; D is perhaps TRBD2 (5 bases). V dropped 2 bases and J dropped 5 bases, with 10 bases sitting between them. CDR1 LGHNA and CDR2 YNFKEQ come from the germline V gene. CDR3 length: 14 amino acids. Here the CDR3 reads CASSQTSSHNEQFF. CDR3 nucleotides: TGTGCCAGCAGCCAAACGTCTAGCCACAATGAGCAGTTCTTC.

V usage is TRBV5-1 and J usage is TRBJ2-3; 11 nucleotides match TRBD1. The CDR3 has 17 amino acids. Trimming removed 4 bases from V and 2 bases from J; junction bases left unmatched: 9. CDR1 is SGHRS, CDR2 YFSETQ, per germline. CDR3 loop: CASSTTGTGGNTDTQYF. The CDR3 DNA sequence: TGCGCCAGCAGCACCACCGGGACAGGGGGGAACACAGATACGCAGTATTTT.

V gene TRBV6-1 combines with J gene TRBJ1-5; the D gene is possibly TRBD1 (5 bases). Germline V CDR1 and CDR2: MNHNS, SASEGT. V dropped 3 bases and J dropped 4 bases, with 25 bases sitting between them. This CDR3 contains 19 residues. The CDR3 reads CASSDLGGEGLGHNQPQHF. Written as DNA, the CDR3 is TGTGCCAGCAGTGATTTGGGAGGGGAGGGTCTAGGGCATAATCAGCCCCAGCATTTT.

The CDR3 bases are TGTGCCAGCAGTTTCTCGACTAGCCGGAACACCGGGGAGCTGTTTTTT. Translating gives CASSFSTSRNTGELFF. V gene TRBV28 combines with J gene TRBJ2-2, with 7 bases lining up with TRBD2. The CDR3 contains 16 residues. The junction had 5 bases not matched to a gene; V was cut back by 3 bases and J by 1 base. Germline V gives CDR1 MDHEN, CDR2 SYDVKM.

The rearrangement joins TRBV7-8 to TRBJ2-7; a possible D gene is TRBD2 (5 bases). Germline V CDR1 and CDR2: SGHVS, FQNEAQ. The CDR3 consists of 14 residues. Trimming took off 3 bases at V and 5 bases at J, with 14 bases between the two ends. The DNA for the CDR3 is TGTGCCAGCAGCTTGGGAGCGTCCGGGGACGAGCAGTACTTC. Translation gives CASSLGASGDEQYF.

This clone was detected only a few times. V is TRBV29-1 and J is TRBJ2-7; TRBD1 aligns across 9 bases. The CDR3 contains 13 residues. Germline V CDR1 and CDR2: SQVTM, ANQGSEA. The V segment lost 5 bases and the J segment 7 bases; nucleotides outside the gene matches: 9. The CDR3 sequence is CSVKQGAQGEQYF. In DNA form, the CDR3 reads TGCAGCGTTAAACAGGGGGCGCAGGGGGAGCAGTACTTC.

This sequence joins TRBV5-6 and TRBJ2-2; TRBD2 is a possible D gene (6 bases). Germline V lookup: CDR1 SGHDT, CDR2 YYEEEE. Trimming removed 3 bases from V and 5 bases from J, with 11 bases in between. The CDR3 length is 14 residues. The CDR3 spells CASSYGTETGELFF. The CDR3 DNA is TGTGCCAGCAGCTACGGGACTGAGACCGGGGAGCTGTTTTTT.